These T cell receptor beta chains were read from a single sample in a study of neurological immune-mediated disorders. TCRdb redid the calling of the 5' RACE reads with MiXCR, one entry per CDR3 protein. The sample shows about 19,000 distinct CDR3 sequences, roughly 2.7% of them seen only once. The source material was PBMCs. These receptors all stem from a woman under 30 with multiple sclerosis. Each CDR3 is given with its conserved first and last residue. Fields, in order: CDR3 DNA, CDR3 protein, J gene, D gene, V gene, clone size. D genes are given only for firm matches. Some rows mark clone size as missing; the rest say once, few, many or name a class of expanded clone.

TGCAGCGTTGCCGTCTTTACAGGCACCGGGGAGCTGTTTTTT CSVAVFTGTGELFF TRBJ2-2 . TRBV29-1 many
TGCAGTGGCCAATCGGGACAGGGGGTCCATGAGCAGTTCTTC CSGQSGQGVHEQFF TRBJ2-1 TRBD1 TRBV20-1 medium-sized
TGCGCCAGCAGCCGAGACAGGGGGTCGGGGGCCAACGTCCTGACTTTC CASSRDRGSGANVLTF TRBJ2-6 TRBD1 TRBV4-3 many
TGTGCCAGCAGCCCAGGATCTGGAGATACGCAGTATTTT CASSPGSGDTQYF TRBJ2-3 . TRBV7-2 few
TGTGCCAGCAGTGGGCCAGCCGACAATGAGCAGTTCTTC CASSGPADNEQFF TRBJ2-1 . TRBV6-6 many
TGTGCCAGCAGCGCCCTAGCCGGGGGCACCGGGGAGCTGTTTTTT CASSALAGGTGELFF TRBJ2-2 . TRBV12-3/TRBV12-4 medium-sized
TGTGCCAGCAGCTTAGCGGGACTAGCGGGAGGCACAGATACGCAGTATTTT CASSLAGLAGGTDTQYF TRBJ2-3 TRBD2 TRBV7-9 .
TGCAGTGCTAGGGACGGAACGTCCACTGAAGCTTTCTTT CSARDGTSTEAFF TRBJ1-1 . TRBV20-1 many
TGTGCCAGCAGCTTATTATGGGGAGCTTTCTTT CASSLLWGAFF TRBJ1-1 . TRBV7-9 many
TGCAGTGCTAGAGATCGGCAGGGGACCTACGAGCAGTACTTC CSARDRQGTYEQYF TRBJ2-7 . TRBV20-1 .
TGCGCCAGCAGCTTGGAAGGGCTCGAGCAGTACTTC CASSLEGLEQYF TRBJ2-7 . TRBV5-1 .
TGTGCCAGCAGTCGGGTGGGGAGCAATCAGCCCCAGAATTTT CASSRVGSNQPQNF TRBJ1-5 . TRBV27 .
TGTGCCAGCAGCCCCCAATCAGATACGCAGTATTTT CASSPQSDTQYF TRBJ2-3 . TRBV12-3/TRBV12-4 many
TGTGCCAGCAGCCGCCAAACTGGGACCTACGAGCAGTACTTC CASSRQTGTYEQYF TRBJ2-7 . TRBV14 few
TGTGCCACCAGCAGAGATAATCCAGGGGAAGAGACCCAGTACTTC CATSRDNPGEETQYF TRBJ2-5 . TRBV15 many
TGTGCCAGCAGCCAAGCCGCCGGACAGGGGGCCTCCTACGAGCAGTACTTC CASSQAAGQGASYEQYF TRBJ2-7 TRBD1 TRBV4-2 many
TGTGCCAGCACCGGACAGGGGGTGACTGAAGCTTTCTTT CASTGQGVTEAFF TRBJ1-1 TRBD1 TRBV2 many
TGTGCCAGCTCAACACCTGTTCGGGGGGCCTACAATGAGCAGTTCTTC CASSTPVRGAYNEQFF TRBJ2-1 TRBD2 TRBV18 .
TGCAGTATTACAGGATCTAATGAAAAACTGTTTTTT CSITGSNEKLFF TRBJ1-4 . TRBV20-1 many
TGCAGCGTTGAGGAGGGCAACTTACACCAAGATACGCAGTATTTT CSVEEGNLHQDTQYF TRBJ2-3 . TRBV29-1 medium-sized
TGTGCCACCCGGGACAGTAATCAGCCCCAGCATTTT CATRDSNQPQHF TRBJ1-5 TRBD1 TRBV19 many
TGTGCCAGCAGCCAAGAGGATGGAAGAGGGGACACTGAAGCTTTCTTT CASSQEDGRGDTEAFF TRBJ1-1 . TRBV4-2 many
TGTGCCGGCAGCAAAGCGCATACTACAGGGGGCGGGAGGTACACCATATATTTT CAGSKAHTTGGGRYTIYF TRBJ1-3 . TRBV21-1 .
TGTGCCAGCAGCCCTCGTGATGAGCAGTTCTTC CASSPRDEQFF TRBJ2-1 . TRBV12-3/TRBV12-4 many
TGCAGCGTTGAAGGATTACAGGGGGAGGTAGACACTGAAGCTTTCTTT CSVEGLQGEVDTEAFF TRBJ1-1 TRBD1 TRBV29-1 many
TGCGCCAGCAGCCCCAGGGGGCGAGACGACTATGGCTACACCTTC CASSPRGRDDYGYTF TRBJ1-2 TRBD1 TRBV5-1 many
TGCGCCAGCAGCTTGGCTGGAAACACTGAAGCTTTCTTT CASSLAGNTEAFF TRBJ1-1 . TRBV5-1 many
TGTGCCAGCAGTATTACGGGGATTTACGAGCAGTACTTC CASSITGIYEQYF TRBJ2-7 . TRBV12-3/TRBV12-4 many
TGTGCCAGCGAGAATCAGCCCCAGCATTTT CASENQPQHF TRBJ1-5 . TRBV9 many
TGTGCCAGCAGTTTTTTGACAGGGAGCACAGATACGCAGTATTTT CASSFLTGSTDTQYF TRBJ2-3 TRBD1 TRBV27 many
TGTGCCAGCAGCTTATACGGGGTGGAAACTGAAGCTTTCTTT CASSLYGVETEAFF TRBJ1-1 . TRBV7-3 many
TGTGCCAGCAGCTTAGCTGCGCTAGCCCAGGAGCAGTTCTTC CASSLAALAQEQFF TRBJ2-1 . TRBV11-3 many
TGTGCCAGCAGTGAACGCCTCGGGGGCAGGAACACTGAAGCTTTCTTT CASSERLGGRNTEAFF TRBJ1-1 . TRBV25-1 many
TGCAGTGCTAGAGTTGGCGCCAGGGTGGATTCACCCCTCAACTTT CSARVGARVDSPLNF TRBJ1-6 . TRBV20-1 .
TGCGCCAGCAGCTTGTCTGGCACTGAAGCTTTCTTT CASSLSGTEAFF TRBJ1-1 . TRBV5-1 many
TGTGCCAGCAGTTTAGCAGGGGACACTGAAGCTTTCTTT CASSLAGDTEAFF TRBJ1-1 . TRBV27 many
TGCGCCAGCAGCTTGGCCGAGGATACGCAGTATTTT CASSLAEDTQYF TRBJ2-3 . TRBV5-1 few